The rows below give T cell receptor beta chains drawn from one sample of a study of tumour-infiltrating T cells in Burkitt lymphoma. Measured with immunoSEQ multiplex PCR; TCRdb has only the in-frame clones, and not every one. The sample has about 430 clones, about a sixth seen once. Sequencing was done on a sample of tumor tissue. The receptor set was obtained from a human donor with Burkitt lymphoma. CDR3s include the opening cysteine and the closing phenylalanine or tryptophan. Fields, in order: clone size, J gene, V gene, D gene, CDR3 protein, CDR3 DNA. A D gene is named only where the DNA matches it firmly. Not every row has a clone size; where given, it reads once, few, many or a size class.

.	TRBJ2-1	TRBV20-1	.	CSAAGNEQFF	TGCAGTGCTGCCGGGAATGAGCAGTTCTTC
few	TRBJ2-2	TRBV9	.	CASSVGRGELFF	TGTGCCAGCAGCGTAGGCCGCGGGGAGCTGTTTTTT
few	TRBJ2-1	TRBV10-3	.	CAINQGPGKHNEQFF	TGTGCCATCAACCAGGGCCCAGGGAAGCACAATGAGCAGTTCTTC
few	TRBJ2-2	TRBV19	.	CASSLGRGSGPGELFF	TGTGCCAGTAGTCTTGGGAGGGGGTCGGGCCCCGGGGAGCTGTTTTTT
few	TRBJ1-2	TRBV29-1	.	CSVADGANYGYTF	TGCAGCGTCGCCGACGGAGCTAACTATGGCTACACCTTC
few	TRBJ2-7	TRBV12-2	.	CASRLGRRAPISYEQYF	TGTGCAAGTCGCTTAGGTCGACGGGCTCCTATCTCCTACGAGCAGTACTTC
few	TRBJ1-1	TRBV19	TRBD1	CASSNRGGWTEAFF	TGTGCCAGTAGTAACAGGGGAGGGTGGACTGAAGCTTTCTTT
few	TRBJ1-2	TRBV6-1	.	CASRDLLTGGYGYTF	TGTGCCAGCAGGGATCTCTTAACAGGCGGCTATGGCTACACCTTC
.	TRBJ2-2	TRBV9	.	CASSVGTAAGELFF	TGTGCCAGCAGCGTAGGTACGGCAGCCGGGGAGCTGTTTTTT
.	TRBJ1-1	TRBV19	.	CASSTRGNTEAFF	TGTGCCAGTAGTACCAGGGGGAACACTGAAGCTTTCTTT
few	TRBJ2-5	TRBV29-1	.	CSGLWGLGETQYF	TGCAGCGGACTATGGGGGTTAGGAGAGACCCAGTACTTC
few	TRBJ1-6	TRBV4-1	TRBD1	CASSQKTGVASPLHF	TGCGCCAGCAGCCAAAAGACAGGGGTGGCTTCACCCCTCCACTTT
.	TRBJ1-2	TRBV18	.	CASSPPSLEGYTF	TGTGCCAGCTCACCACCGAGTTTGGAGGGCTACACCTTC
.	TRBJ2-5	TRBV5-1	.	CASSLGEAQETQYF	TGCGCCAGCAGCTTGGGGGAGGCCCAAGAGACCCAGTACTTC
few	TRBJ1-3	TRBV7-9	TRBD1	CASSLKRTGSGNTIYF	TGTGCCAGCAGCTTAAAGAGGACAGGGTCGGGAAACACCATATATTTT
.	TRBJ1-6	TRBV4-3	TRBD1	CASSQDGQANSPLHF	TGCGCCAGCAGCCAGGACGGACAGGCTAATTCACCCCTCCACTTT
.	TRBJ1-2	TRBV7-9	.	CASSQDPYGYTF	TGTGCCAGCAGCCAAGATCCCTATGGCTACACCTTC
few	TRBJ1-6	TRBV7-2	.	CASRQSYSPLHF	TGTGCCAGCAGACAAAGTTATTCACCCCTCCACTTT
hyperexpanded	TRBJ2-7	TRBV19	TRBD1	CASSLGQIYEQYF	TGTGCCAGTAGCTTGGGACAGATCTACGAGCAGTACTTC
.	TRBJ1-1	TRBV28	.	CASSLSGHQNTEAFF	TGTGCCAGCAGTTTATCCGGACACCAGAACACTGAAGCTTTCTTT
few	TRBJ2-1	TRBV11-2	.	CASSLESRAHEQFF	TGTGCCAGCAGCTTAGAGTCGAGGGCTCATGAGCAGTTCTTC
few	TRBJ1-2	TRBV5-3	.	CASRGSYRMTYGYTF	TGTGCCTCCCGCGGCTCTTACAGGATGACCTATGGCTACACCTTC
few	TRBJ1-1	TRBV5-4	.	CASSYSLNTEAFF	TGTGCCAGCAGCTATAGCTTGAACACTGAAGCTTTCTTT
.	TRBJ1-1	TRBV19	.	CASSIGMGDTEAFF	TGTGCCAGTAGTATAGGGATGGGGGACACTGAAGCTTTCTTT
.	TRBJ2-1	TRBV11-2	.	CASSLVSEQFF	TGTGCCAGCAGCTTAGTTTCTGAGCAGTTCTTC
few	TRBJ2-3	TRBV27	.	CASSKEDSTDTQYF	TGTGCCAGCAGTAAGGAGGATAGCACAGATACGCAGTATTTT
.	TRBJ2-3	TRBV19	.	CASSIGARGTDTQYF	TGTGCCAGTAGTATAGGGGCCCGGGGTACAGATACGCAGTATTTT
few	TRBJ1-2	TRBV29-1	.	CSVEGSNYGYTF	TGCAGCGTTGAAGGATCGAACTATGGCTACACCTTC
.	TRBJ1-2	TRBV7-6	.	CASSPDRYYGYTF	TGTGCCAGCAGCCCGGACCGATACTATGGCTACACCTTC
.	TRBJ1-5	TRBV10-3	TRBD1	CAISESGGIGQPQHF	TGTGCCATCAGTGAGTCAGGGGGCATTGGTCAGCCCCAGCATTTT
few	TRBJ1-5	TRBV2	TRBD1	CASKRQGGGQPQHF	TGTGCCAGCAAGCGACAGGGAGGAGGGCAGCCCCAGCATTTT
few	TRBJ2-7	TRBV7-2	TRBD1	CASSSQAGGYEQYF	TGTGCCAGCAGTTCTCAGGCAGGGGGCTACGAGCAGTACTTC
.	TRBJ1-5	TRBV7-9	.	CASSSTKSGVQPQHF	TGTGCCAGCAGCTCAACAAAGTCAGGGGTTCAGCCCCAGCATTTT
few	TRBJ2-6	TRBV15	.	CATSRDRVGANVLTF	TGTGCCACCAGCAGAGATCGGGTTGGGGCCAACGTCCTGACTTTC
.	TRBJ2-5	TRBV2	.	CASSEYRDETQYF	TGTGCCAGCAGTGAATACAGGGATGAGACCCAGTACTTC
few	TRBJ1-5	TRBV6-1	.	CASSEPGWVSNQPQHF	TGTGCCAGCAGTGAACCCGGGTGGGTTAGCAATCAGCCCCAGCATTTT
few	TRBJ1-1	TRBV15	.	CATSGKGQIEAFF	TGTGCCACCAGCGGAAAAGGACAAATAGAAGCTTTCTTT
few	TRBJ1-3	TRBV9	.	CASSPTSSGNTIYF	TGTGCCAGCAGCCCCACTTCCTCTGGAAACACCATATATTTT
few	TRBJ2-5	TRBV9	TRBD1	CASSVDGTAEETQYF	TGTGCCAGCAGCGTTGATGGGACAGCTGAAGAGACCCAGTACTTC
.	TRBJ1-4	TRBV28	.	CASREGTSNEKLFF	TGTGCCAGCAGGGAGGGGACAAGTAATGAAAAACTGTTTTTT
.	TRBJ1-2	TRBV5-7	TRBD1	CASSFETGAIYGYTF	TGTGCCAGCAGCTTCGAGACAGGGGCGATCTATGGCTACACCTTC
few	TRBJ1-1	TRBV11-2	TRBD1	CASSPQGRNTEAFF	TGTGCCAGCAGCCCACAGGGGCGAAACACTGAAGCTTTCTTT
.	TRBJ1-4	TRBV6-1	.	CASSASVLNEKLFF	TGTGCCAGCAGTGCCTCGGTCCTTAATGAAAAACTGTTTTTT
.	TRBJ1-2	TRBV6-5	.	CASSPARGAGYTF	TGTGCCAGCAGCCCCGCCCGGGGGGCTGGCTACACCTTC
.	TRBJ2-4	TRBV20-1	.	CSAPLLDIQYF	TGCAGTGCGCCGTTGTTGGACATTCAGTACTTC
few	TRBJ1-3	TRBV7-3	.	CASSPRSGSGNTIYF	TGTGCCAGCAGCCCAAGGTCAGGGTCTGGAAACACCATATATTTT
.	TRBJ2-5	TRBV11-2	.	CASSTKETQYF	TGTGCCAGCAGCACCAAAGAGACCCAGTACTTC
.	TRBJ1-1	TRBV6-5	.	CASHTAGMNTEAFF	TGTGCCAGCCACACAGCGGGCATGAACACTGAAGCTTTCTTT
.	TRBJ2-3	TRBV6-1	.	CASSDGGLRTDTQYF	TGTGCCAGCAGTGATGGGGGGCTTCGCACAGATACGCAGTATTTT
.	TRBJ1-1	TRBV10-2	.	CASRERILAYEAFF	TGCGCCAGCAGAGAACGAATATTGGCATATGAAGCTTTCTTT
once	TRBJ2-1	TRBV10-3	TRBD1	CAISEPGGEQFF	TGTGCCATCAGTGAGCCAGGGGGTGAGCAGTTCTTC
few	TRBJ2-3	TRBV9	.	CASRGTDTQYF	TGTGCCAGCAGGGGCACAGATACGCAGTATTTT
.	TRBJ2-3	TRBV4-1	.	CASSQDLWPGSINTDTQYF	TGCGCCAGCAGCCAAGATCTCTGGCCTGGGTCTATAAACACAGATACGCAGTATTTT